Below are 27 T cell receptor beta chains sequenced from a single sample in a study of shared clonotypes between healthy human individuals. Measured with immunoSEQ multiplex PCR; TCRdb has only the in-frame clones, and not every one. The table records approximately 500,000 clones, approximately 84% of them present only once. The sequenced sample consisted of PBMCs. The receptors here all came from a woman aged 40 to 50 in good health. Some clones in this sample may be carry-over from other donors' samples.

As for this clone: A much larger clonotype is one base distant, so this may be a read error. The identical CDR3 is also encoded by other nucleotide sequences in the sample. The chain joins TRBV18 to TRBJ1-5; D is possibly TRBD1 (5 bases). Germline V CDR1 and CDR2: KGHSH, LQKENI. With 9 bases removed from V and 0 bases from J, the gap between germline ends came to 21 bases. This CDR3 spans 17 amino acids. The DNA of the CDR3 is TGTGCCAGTTCCCACCAGGCTCGGGGGGTTAGCAATCAGCCCCAGCATTTT. Translating gives CASSHQARGVSNQPQHF.

This clone occurred a few times. A far more abundant clone sits one base away, making this likely a read error. The chain employs TRBV9 and TRBJ1-1, with a weak D call TRBD1 (6 bases). The CDR3 sequence is 16 residues long. Germline V lookup: CDR1 SGDLS, CDR2 YYNGEE. CDR3 residues: CASSVGEGHRNTGAFF. In nucleotides, the CDR3 is TGTGCCAGCAGCGTAGGAGAGGGACACCGAAACACTGGAGCTTTCTTT. Full variable domain (missing parts from reference TRBV9 and TRBJ1-1): DSGVTQTPKHLITATGQRVTLRCSPRSGDLSVYWYQQSLDQGLQFLIQYYNGEERAKGNILERFSAQQFPDLHSELNLSSLELGDSALYFCASSVGEGHRNTGAFFGQGTRLTVV.

Note on this clone: A read error likely explains this, since a far larger clone differs by one base. This chain uses TRBV6-1 with TRBJ2-7; 8 bases are shared with TRBD1. Germline assignment: CDR1 MNHNS and CDR2 SASEGT. The CDR3 has 15 residues. Losses at the gene ends were 2 bases for V and 5 bases for J; bases not matched to a gene: 8. CDR3 coding DNA: TGTGCCAGCAGTGAACAGACAGGGGAGGCCCACGAGCAGTACTTC. Translation gives CASSEQTGEAHEQYF.

About this clone itself: A read error likely explains this, since a far larger clone differs by one base. The J gene is TRBJ2-2, the V gene TRBV18, with D possibly being TRBD1 (6 bases). This CDR3 comprises 14 residues. CDR1 KGHSH and CDR2 LQKENI come from the germline V gene. V was pared by 3 bases and J by 6 bases, with 11 bases between. The CDR3 DNA sequence: TGTGCCAGCTCACCCAGGGGAGACGCCGGGGAGCTGTTTTTT. This sequence encodes CASSPRGDAGELFF.

This sequence joins TRBV4-2 and TRBJ1-5, with a weak D call TRBD1 (5 bases). The CDR3 contains 15 residues. The V end was cut by 1 base, the J end by 4 bases, with 11 bases between. In germline, CDR1 is LGHNA, CDR2 YNFKEQ. The CDR3 DNA sequence: TGTGCCAGCAGCCAAGGGAGGGGCCGAAATCAGCCCCAGCATTTT. Its translation is CASSQGRGRNQPQHF.

The chain uses TRBV9 and TRBJ2-5, with 8 bases that match TRBD1. The V segment lost 4 bases and the J segment 3 bases; nucleotides outside the gene matches: 5. Per the germline V gene, CDR1 is SGDLS and CDR2 is YYNGEE. The CDR3 covers 14 residues. In nucleotides, the CDR3 is TGTGCCAGCAGCCGGACAGGGAGGAAAGAGACCCAGTACTTC. Its translation is CASSRTGRKETQYF. The full variable domain, with the rest looked up from reference TRBV9 and TRBJ2-5, is DSGVTQTPKHLITATGQRVTLRCSPRSGDLSVYWYQQSLDQGLQFLIQYYNGEERAKGNILERFSAQQFPDLHSELNLSSLELGDSALYFCASSRTGRKETQYFGPGTRLLVL.

This chain joins TRBV9 and TRBJ1-1, with D unresolved. Germline assignment: CDR1 SGDLS and CDR2 YYNGEE. Trimming stripped 0 bases from V and 6 bases from J, with 21 bases between. The CDR3 is 17 residues long. CDR3 coding DNA: TGTGCCAGCAGCGTAGACCCCGGCAAGGCCCACGAGGCTGAAGCTTTCTTT. The encoded protein is CASSVDPGKAHEAEAFF. The full variable domain, with the rest looked up from reference TRBV9 and TRBJ1-1, is DSGVTQTPKHLITATGQRVTLRCSPRSGDLSVYWYQQSLDQGLQFLIQYYNGEERAKGNILERFSAQQFPDLHSELNLSSLELGDSALYFCASSVDPGKAHEAEAFFGQGTRLTVV.

Concerning this clone itself: It differs at one base from a far larger clone, so likely a read error. The chain links TRBV11-2 to TRBJ1-2; D is uncertain. Germline V gene lookup returns CDR1 SGHAT and CDR2 FQNNGV. Trimming left V 1 base short and J 4 bases short, with 13 bases between. The CDR3 runs 15 residues. The CDR3 reads CASSLVAESGYGYTF. CDR3 in DNA: TGTGCCAGCAGCTTAGTTGCAGAGAGTGGCTATGGCTACACCTTC.

The J gene is TRBJ1-2, the V gene TRBV15; 9 bases line up with TRBD1. The trim removed 0 bases at V and 7 bases at J, leaving 6 bases unmatched. From germline, CDR1 is LNHNV and CDR2 YYDKDF (reference sequence). The CDR3 has 15 residues. The CDR3 region is CATSRDMGQGSGYTF. For the CDR3, the DNA is TGTGCCACCAGCAGAGATATGGGACAGGGATCTGGCTACACCTTC.

CDR3 amino acids: CATSRPGQGYQPQHF. In DNA form, the CDR3 reads TGTGCCACCAGCAGACCCGGACAGGGATATCAGCCCCAGCATTTT. The chain recombines TRBV15 with TRBJ1-5, with TRBD1 matching 8 bases. The germline CDR1 and CDR2 sequences are LNHNV and YYDKDF (reference sequence). V trimming: 2 bases; J trimming: 5 bases; junction bases outside the gene matches: 5. The CDR3 extends over 15 amino acids.

This rearrangement joins TRBV7-2 to TRBJ2-7; possible D gene TRBD2, 5 bases. CDR3 size: 14 residues. Germline CDR1 reads SGHTA; CDR2 reads FQGNSA. The V end lost 5 bases, the J end lost 6 bases, and 17 bases lay between the germline ends. CDR3 amino acids: CASSPRTGLPEQYF. The CDR3 DNA is TGTGCCAGCAGCCCCCGGACTGGGCTTCCCGAGCAGTACTTC. Full variable domain (missing parts from reference TRBV7-2 and TRBJ2-7): GAGVSQSPSNKVTEKGKDVELRCDPISGHTALYWYRQSLGQGLEFLIYFQGNSAPDKSGLPSDRFSAERTGGSVSTLTIQRTQQEDSAVYLCASSPRTGLPEQYFGPGTRLTVT.

This clone was detected a few times. The chain couples TRBV30 to TRBJ2-7; D tentatively reads TRBD1 or TRBD2 (6 bases each). V was trimmed by 6 bases and J by 6 bases, leaving 12 bases between them. The CDR3 extends over 11 amino acids. Germline assignment: CDR1 GTSNPN and CDR2 SVGIG (reference sequence). CDR3 nucleotides: TGTGCCTGTTTGAGGGGGGTCGAGCAGTACTTC. It translates to CACLRGVEQYF.

On this clone itself: A read error is likely here: a far larger clone is one base away. The chain combines TRBV4-3 with TRBJ2-5; 9 bases fit TRBD2. The J call may not be correct, given that the DNA end is closer to TRBJ2-7. The CDR3 has 17 residues. Germline lookup yields CDR1 LGHNA and CDR2 YSLEER. CDR3: CASSQGWTSVFSYEQYF. The DNA for the CDR3 is TGCGCCAGCAGCCAAGGGTGGACTAGCGTGTTCTCCTACGAGCAGTACTTC.

The sample holds one count of this clone. A read error likely explains this, since a far larger clone differs by one base. This same CDR3 is encoded by further DNA sequences in the sample. This chain joins TRBV29-1 and TRBJ1-1, with 7 bases fitting TRBD1. CDR3 length: 13 residues. The germline V gene encodes CDR1 SQVTM and CDR2 ANQGSEA. CDR3 amino acids: CSVGQRLGTEAFF. The CDR3 bases are TGCAGCGTGGGACAGAGACTAGGGACTGAAGCCTTCTTT.

In the case of this clone: A read error is likely here: a far larger clone is one base away. The J gene is TRBJ1-2, the V gene TRBV4-3; D not certain. CDR1 and CDR2 from the germline V gene are LGHNA and YSLEER. This CDR3 spans 13 amino acids. The CDR3 reads CASSRTANYDYTF. CDR3 nucleotides: TGCGCCAGCAGCAGGACGGCTAACTATGACTACACCTTC.

CDR3 loop: CASSMTGDYQPQHF. Here the CDR3 DNA reads TGTGCCAGCAGTATGACAGGGGATTATCAGCCCCAGCATTTT. The chain joins TRBV28 to TRBJ1-5, with TRBD1 matching 8 bases. CDR1 is MDHEN, CDR2 SYDVKM, per germline. This CDR3 is built from 14 residues. V lost 5 bases to trimming and J lost 5 bases; unmatched junction nucleotides: 5.

With respect to this clone: With only one base between it and a far larger clone, this is likely a read error. The chain joins TRBV6-5 to TRBJ2-5, with TRBD2 identical over 12 bases. The CDR3 has 15 amino acids. From germline, CDR1 is MNHEY and CDR2 SVGAGI. CDR3 region: CVSTVTSGSRETQYF. The CDR3 DNA follows: TGTGTCAGCACGGTGACTAGCGGGAGTCGAGAGACCCAGTACTTC.

The genes are TRBV7-2 and TRBJ2-2; D remains ambiguous. Germline CDR1 reads SGHTA; CDR2 reads FQGNSA. This CDR3 has 16 amino acids. Trimming cost V 1 base and J 1 base, with 10 bases left between them. The CDR3 loop reads CASSLVVGMNTGELFF. The CDR3, as DNA: TGTGCCAGCAGCTTAGTTGTAGGGATGAACACCGGGGAGCTGTTTTTT.

This clone was seen only a few times. This chain links TRBV25-1 with TRBJ2-1, with 7 bases identical to TRBD1. Germline V gives CDR1 MGHDK, CDR2 SYGVNS. V shed 3 bases, J shed 9 bases, and the junction held 14 bases outside the gene matches. The CDR3 extends over 16 amino acids. The CDR3 is CASSELGTEDVGEQFF. The CDR3 DNA reads as TGTGCCAGCAGTGAGCTCGGGACAGAAGATGTTGGTGAGCAGTTCTTC. Full variable domain (outside the CDR3, taken from reference TRBV25-1 and TRBJ2-1): EADIYQTPRYLVIGTGKKITLECSQTMGHDKMYWYQQDPGMELHLIHYSYGVNSTEKGDLSSESTVSRIRTEHFPLTLESARPSHTSQYLCASSELGTEDVGEQFFGPGTRLTVL.

V and J are TRBV29-1 and TRBJ1-1; D is possibly TRBD1 (5 bases). The V and J ends lost 7 bases and 0 bases respectively, with 18 bases between them. CDR3 length equals 15 residues. CDR1 is SQVTM and CDR2 is ANQGSEA in the germline V gene. The CDR3 protein is CSASPGWGMNTEAFF. CDR3 nucleotides: TGCAGCGCCTCCCCTGGATGGGGGATGAACACTGAAGCTTTCTTT.

Points on this clone: This may come from a read error, since a much larger clone is one base off. V gene TRBV19 combines with J gene TRBJ2-7; either TRBD1 or TRBD2 may fit D (5 bases each). CDR3 length: 16 amino acids. CDR1 is LNHDA and CDR2 is SQIVND in the germline V gene (reference sequence). The DNA of the CDR3 is TGTGCCGGTAGTATGGGGCTAGCCGGTAGCTCCTACGAGCAGTACTTC. Its translation: CAGSMGLAGSSYEQYF.

Points on this clone: This likely reflects a read error, since a far larger clone is one base away. Other DNA sequences of this sample code for an identical CDR3. CDR3 nucleotide sequence: TGCGCCAGCAGCCAAGATAAACTAAACACTGAAGCTTTCTTT. As protein: CASSQDKLNTEAFF. The chain employs TRBV4-1 and TRBJ1-1; the D is unclear. Germline CDR1 is MGHRA and CDR2 is YSYEKL. This CDR3 contains 14 residues. V was shortened by 0 bases and J by 2 bases, with 7 bases between the two germline ends.

The chain combines TRBV11-2 with TRBJ2-7, with 9 positions matching TRBD2. CDR3 length: 15 residues. Germline lookup yields CDR1 SGHAT and CDR2 FQNNGV. V lost 2 bases to trimming and J lost 4 bases; unmatched junction nucleotides: 6. CDR3 in DNA: TGTGCCAGCAGCTTACTGTCTAGCGGGGATTACGAGCAGTACTTC. Its protein product is CASSLLSSGDYEQYF.

The chain employs TRBV6-1 and TRBJ1-1, with 9 bases aligning to TRBD1. This CDR3 has 15 residues. Germline CDR1 and CDR2: MNHNS and SASEGT. V dropped 7 bases and J dropped 7; count of bases not matched to a gene: 13. As DNA, the CDR3 is TGTGCCAGCATCGTGGGACAGGGTACAATGCGTGAAGCTTTCTTT. Its translation: CASIVGQGTMREAFF.

The chain couples TRBV30 to TRBJ1-2, with D uncertain. The CDR3 contains 12 residues. V was clipped by 2 bases and J by 5 bases, with 9 bases between them. CDR1 and CDR2 from the germline V gene are GTSNPN and SVGIG (reference sequence). Here the CDR3 DNA reads TGTGCCTGGAGTCTGGCAGCGTATGGCTACACCTTC. It translates to CAWSLAAYGYTF.

This chain uses TRBV6-6 with TRBJ1-5, with TRBD1 matching 7 bases. J gave up 4 bases and V 4 bases, and 10 bases lay outside the gene matches. This CDR3 has 16 residues. Germline CDR1 is MNHNY and CDR2 is SVGAGI (reference sequence). The CDR3 DNA is TGTGCCAGCAGTTCCCCGCCGGGACAGAGAAATCAGCCCCAGCATTTT. It translates to CASSSPPGQRNQPQHF.

The chain links TRBV9 to TRBJ2-5; 7 bases line up with TRBD2. The CDR3 length is 17 residues. V was pared by 0 bases and J by 5 bases, with 13 bases of the junction left unmatched. Germline V gives CDR1 SGDLS, CDR2 YYNGEE. The CDR3 sequence is CASSVGAAGYLGETQYF. The CDR3 coding sequence is TGTGCCAGCAGCGTAGGCGCAGCGGGGTACCTCGGGGAGACCCAGTACTTC.